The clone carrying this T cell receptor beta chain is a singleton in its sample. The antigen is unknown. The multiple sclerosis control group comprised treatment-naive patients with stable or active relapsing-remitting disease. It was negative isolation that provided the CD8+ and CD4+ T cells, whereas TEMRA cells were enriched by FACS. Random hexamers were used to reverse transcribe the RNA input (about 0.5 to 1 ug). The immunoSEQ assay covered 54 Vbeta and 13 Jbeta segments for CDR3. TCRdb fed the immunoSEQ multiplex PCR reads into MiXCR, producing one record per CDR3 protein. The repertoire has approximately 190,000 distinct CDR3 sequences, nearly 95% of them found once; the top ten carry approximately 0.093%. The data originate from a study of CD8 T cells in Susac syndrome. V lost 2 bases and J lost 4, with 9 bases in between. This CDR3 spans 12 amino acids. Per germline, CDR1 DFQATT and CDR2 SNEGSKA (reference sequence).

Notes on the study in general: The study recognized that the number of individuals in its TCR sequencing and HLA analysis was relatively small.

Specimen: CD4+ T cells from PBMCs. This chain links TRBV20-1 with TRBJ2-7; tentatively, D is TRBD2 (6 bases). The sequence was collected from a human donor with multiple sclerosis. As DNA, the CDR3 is TGCAGTGCTAGACGGGAGCGGTACGAGCAGTACTTC. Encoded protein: CSARRERYEQYF.